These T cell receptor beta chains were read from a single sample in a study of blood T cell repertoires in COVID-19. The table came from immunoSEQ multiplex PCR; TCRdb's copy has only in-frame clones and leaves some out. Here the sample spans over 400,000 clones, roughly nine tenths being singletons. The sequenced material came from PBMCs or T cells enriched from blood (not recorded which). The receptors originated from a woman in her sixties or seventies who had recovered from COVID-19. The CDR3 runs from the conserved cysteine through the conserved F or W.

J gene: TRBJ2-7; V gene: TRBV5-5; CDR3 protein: CASSLAGGNYEQYF
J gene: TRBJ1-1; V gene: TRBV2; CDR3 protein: CASIQDRGTEAFF
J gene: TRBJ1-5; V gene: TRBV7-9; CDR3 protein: CASSLGGDNQPQHF
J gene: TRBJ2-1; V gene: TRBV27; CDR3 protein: CASSPHTRAGEQFF
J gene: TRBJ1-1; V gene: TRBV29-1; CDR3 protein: CSVVVGRNTEAFF
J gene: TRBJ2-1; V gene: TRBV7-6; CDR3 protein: CASSRGLASYNEQFF
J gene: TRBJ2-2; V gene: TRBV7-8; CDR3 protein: CASSLAGGVNTGELFF
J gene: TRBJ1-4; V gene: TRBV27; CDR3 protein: CASSPSGRELFF
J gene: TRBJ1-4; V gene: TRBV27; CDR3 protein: CASRDRVKEKLFF
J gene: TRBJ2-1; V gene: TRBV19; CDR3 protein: CASSFSGTGVNEQFF
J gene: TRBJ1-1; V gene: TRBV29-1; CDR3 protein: CSVGQGTYTEAFF
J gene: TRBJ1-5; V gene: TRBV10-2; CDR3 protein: CASSTGGSQPQHF
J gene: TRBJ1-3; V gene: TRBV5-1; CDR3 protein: CASSSSGGLEGNTIYF
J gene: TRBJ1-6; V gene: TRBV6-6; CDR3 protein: CASSYQGWNSPLHF
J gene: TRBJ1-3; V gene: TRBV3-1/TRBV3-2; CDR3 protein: CASSHTAGSSGNTIYF